The 11 T cell receptor beta chains listed next were all sequenced from one sample in a study of CD8 T cells in Susac syndrome (dated 2019 in TCRdb). The library was obtained by the immunoSEQ multiplex PCR assay. RNA was extracted with the RNeasy kit and about 0.5 to 1 ug was reverse transcribed using random hexamers. Using fastp trimming at Q25 and MiXCR clonotype assembly, TCRdb reanalyzed the public sequencing data and kept in-frame beta chains. For every CDR3 protein sequence, its rows merge into one entry that carries the most common genes and DNA. This sample lists roughly 76,000 distinct CDR3 sequences; approximately 93% were detected once. Clones ranked in the top ten supply less than 0.6% of the sample. Input material: CD8+ T cells from PBMCs. The receptors stem from a human donor with Susac syndrome.

The V and J genes are TRBV7-9 and TRBJ2-6; D is unresolved. V gave up 4 bases and J gave up 1 base, with 11 bases separating them. The CDR3 length is 16 residues. Germline V lookup: CDR1 SEHNR, CDR2 FQNEAQ (reference sequence). CDR3 sequence (DNA): TGTGCCAGCAGCTCTAGGGCGAGGTCTGGGGCCAACGTCCTGACTTTC. Encoded protein: CASSSRARSGANVLTF.

J is TRBJ2-2 and V is TRBV12-3 or TRBV12-4, with 9 bases that match TRBD2. The CDR3 consists of 16 residues. V lost 5 bases to trimming and J lost 4 bases; unmatched junction nucleotides: 8. The CDR3 reads CASSRSLRGGTGELFF. The CDR3 nucleotides read TGTGCCAGCAGTCGTAGTTTGCGGGGGGGCACCGGGGAGCTGTTTTTT.

This chain joins TRBV5-1 and TRBJ2-7, with TRBD1 matching 8 bases. Germline loops: CDR1 SGHRS, CDR2 YFSETQ. The CDR3 runs 15 residues. Trimming removed 4 bases from V and 1 base from J; junction bases left unmatched: 7. The CDR3, as DNA: TGCGCCAGCAGCCGCGTGACAGGGGTATCCTACGAGCAGTACTTC. Amino acids: CASSRVTGVSYEQYF.

The rearrangement uses TRBV5-4 and TRBJ2-4, with a tentative D call TRBD2 (7 bases). With 1 base removed from V and 7 bases from J, the gap between germline ends came to 12 bases. CDR3 size: 14 residues. Germline-derived CDR1 and CDR2 are SGHNT and YYREEE (reference sequence). The DNA of the CDR3 is TGTGCCAGCAGCTTGCGGGGGGCCAGGAACATTCAGTACTTC. It codes for CASSLRGARNIQYF.

The rearrangement links TRBV7-2 to TRBJ2-3; unclear D gene. The CDR3 runs to 13 residues. Germline CDR1 and CDR2: SGHTA and FQGNSA. Trimming pared 1 base from V and 2 bases from J, leaving 4 bases between. CDR3 in DNA: TGTGCCAGCAGCTTAGGCTTCACAGATACGCAGTATTTT. Its translation is CASSLGFTDTQYF.

The chain couples TRBV7-9 to TRBJ1-2; 8 bases line up with TRBD1. Trimming took 5 bases from V and 7 from J; bases not matched to a gene: 9. Germline V gene sequence: CDR1 SEHNR, CDR2 FQNEAQ (reference sequence). This CDR3 comprises 14 residues. CDR3 nucleotide sequence: TGTGCCAGCAGCGGATCCGGGACAGGTGGTGGCTACACCTTC. It is translated as CASSGSGTGGGYTF.

This clonotype came up once. The rearrangement links TRBV5-6 to TRBJ2-1; D possibly matches TRBD1 or TRBD2 (5 bases each). CDR1 and CDR2 from the germline V gene are SGHDT and YYEEEE. This CDR3 is 15 amino acids long. Deletions cut 4 bases from V and 0 bases from J, with 11 bases between. The CDR3 region has the DNA TGTGCCAGCAGCACCGGGACCAGCTCCTACAATGAGCAGTTCTTC. Its protein product is CASSTGTSSYNEQFF.

The DNA for the CDR3 is TGCAGCGTTGATCTGGGGAGTAGCACAGATACGCAGTATTTT. This sequence encodes CSVDLGSSTDTQYF. The chain has TRBV29-1 and TRBJ2-3; possible D gene TRBD2, 5 bases. V lost 3 bases and J lost 0, with 10 bases in between. Germline values: CDR1 SQVTM, CDR2 ANQGSEA. The CDR3 contains 14 residues.

This clonotype was picked up a small number of times. The chain recombines TRBV5-1 with TRBJ2-7; possibly TRBD1 for D (6 bases). The germline gives CDR1 SGHRS, CDR2 YFSETQ. V lost 0 bases and J 0 bases, leaving 10 bases between the germline ends. This CDR3 region has 15 residues. CDR3 sequence reads: CASSLARDNSYEQYF. The CDR3 bases are TGCGCCAGCAGCTTGGCCAGGGACAACTCCTACGAGCAGTACTTC.

V gene TRBV6-2 or TRBV6-3 combines with J gene TRBJ1-1; TRBD1 matches 7 bases. Trimming took 5 bases from V and 5 from J; bases not matched to a gene: 8. CDR1 is MNHEY, CDR2 SVGEGT, per germline. This CDR3 has 14 amino acids. CDR3 DNA sequence: TGTGCCAGCAGTCTCACAGGGGTAAGAACTGAAGCTTTCTTT. Translation gives CASSLTGVRTEAFF.

The rearrangement uses TRBV3-1 and TRBJ1-1, with D possibly TRBD1 on 6 matching bases. The CDR3 loop spans 16 amino acids. Germline CDR1 and CDR2: LGHDT and YNNKEL (reference sequence). Trimming removed 0 bases at V and 4 bases at J, with 15 bases between. The DNA of the CDR3 is TGTGCCAGCAGCCAAGATCGAGGGGGAAGTGGCACTGAAGCTTTCTTT. It yields the protein CASSQDRGGSGTEAFF.